This passage covers 9 T cell receptor beta chains from one sample sequenced in a study of shared clonotypes between healthy human individuals. TCRdb's table, derived via immunoSEQ multiplex PCR, lists solely in-frame clones and lacks some. This table holds about 800,000 clones, 90% to 98% found once. It was CD45RO-negative cells, positively selected for CCR7, that made up naive CD8 cells, with terminally differentiated effector memory CD45RA+ cells excluded. The specimen sequenced was naive CD8+ T cells sorted from blood. Receptors originate from a man between 25 and 39 years old in good health.

V and J are TRBV28 and TRBJ2-5; 7 nucleotides align to TRBD1. V gave up 5 bases and J gave up 3 bases; unmatched junction bases: 12. This CDR3 is built from 16 residues. Germline V gives CDR1 MDHEN, CDR2 SYDVKM. CDR3 in DNA: TGTGCCAGCAGTGTCTCGACAGGGAAAATAAAAGAGACCCAGTACTTC. Translating gives CASSVSTGKIKETQYF.

The rearrangement links TRBV2 to TRBJ1-1; D is unclear. Trimming stripped 5 bases from V and 1 base from J, with 8 bases between. Germline V lookup: CDR1 SNHLY, CDR2 FYNNEI. This CDR3 has 13 residues. In nucleotides, the CDR3 is TGTGCCAGCAGTTACACAGAGAACACTGAAGCTTTCTTT. Its translation: CASSYTENTEAFF. The full variable domain, its missing parts supplied by reference TRBV2 and TRBJ1-1, is EPEVTQTPSHQVTQMGQEVILRCVPISNHLYFYWYRQILGQKVEFLVSFYNNEISEKSEIFDDQFSVERPDGSNFTLKIRSTKLEDSAMYFCASSYTENTEAFFGQGTRLTVV.

The chain couples TRBV29-1 to TRBJ1-1; TRBD1 agrees at 7 bases. The germline gives CDR1 SQVTM, CDR2 ANQGSEA. With V trimmed by 6 bases and J by 1 base, 2 bases remained unmatched. The CDR3 consists of 12 residues. CDR3: CSVGTANTEAFF. As DNA, the CDR3 is TGCAGCGTAGGGACAGCGAACACTGAAGCTTTCTTT.

V is TRBV27 and J is TRBJ2-3, with TRBD2 identical over 9 bases. The V segment lost 7 bases and the J segment 4 bases; nucleotides outside the gene matches: 9. The V gene's germline CDR1 is MNHEY and CDR2 SMNVEV (reference sequence). The CDR3 has 15 residues. The CDR3 region is CASMKVAGVADTQYF. The CDR3 DNA is TGTGCCAGCATGAAAGTAGCGGGAGTGGCAGATACGCAGTATTTT.

This clone occurred a few times. The chain carries TRBV6-6 and TRBJ1-2, with 8 bases lining up with TRBD1. Germline values: CDR1 MNHNY, CDR2 SVGAGI (reference sequence). CDR3 length equals 15 residues. V was clipped by 6 bases and J by 8 bases; unmatched bases: 14. The CDR3 sequence is CASSYPGTGPRGYTF. In DNA, the CDR3 is TGTGCCAGCAGCTACCCCGGGACAGGCCCCAGGGGCTACACCTTC.

The chain combines TRBV13 with TRBJ2-1; D call uncertain. Germline V gives CDR1 PRHDT, CDR2 FYEKMQ (reference sequence). This CDR3 spans 16 amino acids. Trimming pared 3 bases from V and 4 bases from J, leaving 16 bases between. CDR3 amino acids: CASSFSPRNMYNEQFF. The CDR3 bases are TGTGCCAGCAGCTTCTCTCCCCGTAATATGTACAATGAGCAGTTCTTC.

This chain uses TRBV11-2 with TRBJ2-1; 11 bases match TRBD2. The CDR3 has 15 amino acids. Germline-derived CDR1 and CDR2 are SGHAT and FQNNGV. Trimming took 6 bases from V and 8 from J; bases not matched to a gene: 9. Written as DNA, the CDR3 is TGTGCCAGCAGTGGTTCTCCGACTAGCGGGGATGAGCAGTTCTTC. It specifies CASSGSPTSGDEQFF.

The V and J genes are TRBV7-2 and TRBJ1-5; D is unclear. V lost 3 bases and J lost 5, with 11 bases in between. CDR1 and CDR2 from the germline V gene are SGHTA and FQGNSA. The CDR3 sequence is 14 residues long. CDR3 protein: CASSFEGSYQPQHF. The CDR3 nucleotides are TGTGCCAGCAGCTTCGAGGGATCCTATCAGCCCCAGCATTTT.

In the case of this clone: The sample contains more than one DNA sequence encoding this CDR3. The chain combines TRBV5-1 with TRBJ2-1, with D unresolved. This CDR3 contains 12 residues. In germline, CDR1 is SGHRS, CDR2 YFSETQ. V was pared by 1 base and J by 3 bases, with 2 bases between. The CDR3 DNA reads as TGCGCCAGCAGCTTGAGCTACAATGAGCAGTTCTTC. Its protein is CASSLSYNEQFF.